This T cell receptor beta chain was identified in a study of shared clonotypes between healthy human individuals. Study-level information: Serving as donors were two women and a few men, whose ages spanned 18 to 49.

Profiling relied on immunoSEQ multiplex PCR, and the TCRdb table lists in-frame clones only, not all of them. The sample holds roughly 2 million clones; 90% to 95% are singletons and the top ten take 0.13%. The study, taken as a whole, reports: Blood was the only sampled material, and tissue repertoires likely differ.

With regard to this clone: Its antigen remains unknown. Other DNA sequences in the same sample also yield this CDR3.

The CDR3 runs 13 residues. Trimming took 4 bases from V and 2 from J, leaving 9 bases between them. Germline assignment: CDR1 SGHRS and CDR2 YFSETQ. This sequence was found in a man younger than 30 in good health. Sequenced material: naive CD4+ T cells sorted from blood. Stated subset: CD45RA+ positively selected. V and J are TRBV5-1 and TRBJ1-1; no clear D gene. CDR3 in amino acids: CASSRNLNTEAFF. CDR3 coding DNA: TGCGCCAGCAGCAGGAACCTTAACACTGAAGCTTTCTTT.